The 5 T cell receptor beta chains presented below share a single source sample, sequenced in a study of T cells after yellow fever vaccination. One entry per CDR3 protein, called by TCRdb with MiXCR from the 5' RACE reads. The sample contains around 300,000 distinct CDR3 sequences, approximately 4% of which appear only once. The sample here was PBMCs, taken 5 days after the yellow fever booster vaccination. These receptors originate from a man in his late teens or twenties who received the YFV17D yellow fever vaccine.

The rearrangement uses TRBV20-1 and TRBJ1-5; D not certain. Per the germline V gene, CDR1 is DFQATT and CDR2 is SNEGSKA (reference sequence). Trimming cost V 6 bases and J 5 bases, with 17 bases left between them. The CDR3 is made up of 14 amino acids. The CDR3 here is CSATRQGGDQPQHF. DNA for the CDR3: TGCAGTGCAACCCGACAAGGCGGTGATCAGCCCCAGCATTTT.

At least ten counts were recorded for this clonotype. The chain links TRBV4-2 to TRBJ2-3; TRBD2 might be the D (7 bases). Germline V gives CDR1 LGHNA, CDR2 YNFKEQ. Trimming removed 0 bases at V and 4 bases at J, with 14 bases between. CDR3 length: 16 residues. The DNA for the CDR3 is TGTGCCAGCAGCCAAGAGGGCGGGGGCCTTCCAGATACGCAGTATTTT. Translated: CASSQEGGGLPDTQYF.

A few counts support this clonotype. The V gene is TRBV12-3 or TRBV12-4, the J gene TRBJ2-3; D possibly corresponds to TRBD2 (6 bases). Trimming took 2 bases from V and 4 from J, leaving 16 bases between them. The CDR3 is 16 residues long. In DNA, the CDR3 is TGTGCCAGCAGTTTATGGGGAGGCACAGAAGCAGATACGCAGTATTTT. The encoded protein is CASSLWGGTEADTQYF.

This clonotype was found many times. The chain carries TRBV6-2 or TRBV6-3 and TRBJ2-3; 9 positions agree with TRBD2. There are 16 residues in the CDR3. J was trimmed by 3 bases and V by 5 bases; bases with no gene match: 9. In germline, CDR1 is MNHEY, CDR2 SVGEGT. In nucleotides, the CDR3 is TGTGCCAGCAGTAAAGGGACTAGCCTGGAGACAGATACGCAGTATTTT. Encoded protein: CASSKGTSLETDTQYF.

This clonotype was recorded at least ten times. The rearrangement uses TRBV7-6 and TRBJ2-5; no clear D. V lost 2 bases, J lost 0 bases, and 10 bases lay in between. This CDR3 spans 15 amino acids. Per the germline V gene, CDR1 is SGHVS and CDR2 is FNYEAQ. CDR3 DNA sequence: TGTGCCAGCAGCTTAAAAGCCGGGTACCAAGAGACCCAGTACTTC. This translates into CASSLKAGYQETQYF.